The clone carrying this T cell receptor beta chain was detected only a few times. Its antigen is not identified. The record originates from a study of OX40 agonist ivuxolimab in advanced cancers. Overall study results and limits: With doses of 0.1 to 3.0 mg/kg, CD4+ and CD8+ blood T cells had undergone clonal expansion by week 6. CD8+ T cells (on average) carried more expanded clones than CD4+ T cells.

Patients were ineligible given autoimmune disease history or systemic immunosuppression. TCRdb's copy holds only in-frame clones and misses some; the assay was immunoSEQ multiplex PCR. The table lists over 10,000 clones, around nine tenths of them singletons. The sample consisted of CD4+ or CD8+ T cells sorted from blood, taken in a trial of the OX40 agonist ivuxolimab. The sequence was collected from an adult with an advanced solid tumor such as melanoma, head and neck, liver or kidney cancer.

The CDR3 protein is CASSSSGTAILGEQYF. The CDR3 DNA is TGTGCCAGTAGTTCCTCCGGGACTGCTATTTTGGGCGAGCAGTACTTC. The chain joins TRBV19 to TRBJ2-7, with D perhaps TRBD2 (6 bases). Germline-derived CDR1 and CDR2 are LNHDA and SQIVND (reference sequence). The length of the CDR3 is 16 residues. The germline V and J ends were trimmed by 5 bases and 6 bases, with 23 bases remaining between them.